Shown below are 32 T cell receptor beta chains from a single sample sequenced in a study of blood T cell repertoires in COVID-19. Libraries were prepared by immunoSEQ multiplex PCR; TCRdb keeps only in-frame clonotypes and omits some of them. Among under 250,000 clones listed, around 85% were seen once. Sequencing was carried out using peripheral blood. These receptors came from a woman between 65 and 79 years old with COVID-19, enrolled during active disease.

The rearrangement links TRBV2 to TRBJ1-5, with D maybe TRBD1 (5 bases). This CDR3 is 18 amino acids long. V gave up 9 bases and J gave up 7 bases, with 31 bases separating them. Germline CDR1 SNHLY, CDR2 FYNNEI. Here the CDR3 reads CASSRGIQGRPVGQPQHF. The CDR3 DNA sequence: TGTGCCAGTTCTAGGGGTATTCAGGGCCGTCCAGTGGGGCAGCCCCAGCATTTT.

The rearrangement uses TRBV9 and TRBJ2-7; D gene unclear. CDR1 and CDR2 (germline): SGDLS, YYNGEE. The ends were cut back, 0 bases at V and 7 bases at J, with 17 bases in the middle. The CDR3 is made up of 15 amino acids. This CDR3 reads CASSVVRGHLEEQYF. The CDR3 coding sequence is TGTGCCAGCAGCGTAGTTCGAGGCCACCTAGAGGAGCAGTACTTC. Supplemented by reference TRBV9 and TRBJ2-7, the full variable domain reads DSGVTQTPKHLITATGQRVTLRCSPRSGDLSVYWYQQSLDQGLQFLIQYYNGEERAKGNILERFSAQQFPDLHSELNLSSLELGDSALYFCASSVVRGHLEEQYFGPGTRLTVT.

The J gene is TRBJ1-1, the V gene TRBV27, with TRBD1 matching over 8 bases. Germline CDR1 reads MNHEY; CDR2 reads SMNVEV (reference sequence). This CDR3 contains 14 residues. V lost 3 bases and J lost 10; bases outside the gene matches: 10. Here the CDR3 DNA reads TGTGCCAGCAGTTTGGTCGGGCAGGGGGCTCCAGCTTTCTTT. Protein product: CASSLVGQGAPAFF.

The gene calls are TRBV27 and TRBJ2-5; 7 nucleotides agree with TRBD1. Germline V gene lookup returns CDR1 MNHEY and CDR2 SMNVEV (reference sequence). Trimming cost V 7 bases and J 5 bases; bases outside gene matches: 4. The CDR3 extends over 12 amino acids. Written as DNA, the CDR3 is TGTGCCAGCAACCACAGGGGTGAGACCCAGTACTTC. Translated: CASNHRGETQYF.

This chain joins TRBV12-3 or TRBV12-4 and TRBJ1-2; D is unclear. This CDR3 spans 13 amino acids. Trimming shortened V by 6 bases and J by 3 bases, and 11 bases separated the two germline ends. The CDR3 loop reads CASSDEDYYGYTF. CDR3 DNA: TGTGCCAGCAGCGATGAGGACTACTATGGCTACACCTTC.

The gene calls are TRBV5-7 and TRBJ2-3, with 10 bases that match TRBD1. TRBV5-7 is filed as an ORF, its function uncertain. The CDR3 totals 16 residues. Trimming cost V 5 bases and J 4 bases; bases outside gene matches: 10. The CDR3 nucleotides read TGTGCCAGCAGACCCGCTCCCGGGACAGGGGCAGATACGCAGTATTTT. Translating gives CASRPAPGTGADTQYF.

This chain links TRBV7-9 with TRBJ1-6, with 8 bases identical to TRBD1. V shed 5 bases and J 7 bases; nucleotides not matched to a gene: 7. The germline CDR1 and CDR2 sequences are SEHNR and FQNEAQ (reference sequence). This CDR3 is 15 amino acids long. The DNA for the CDR3 is TGTGCCAGCAGCCCAGGACAGGGAGGGAATTCACCCCTCCACTTT. Translating it yields CASSPGQGGNSPLHF.

This clone occurred once. The genes are TRBV9 and TRBJ1-2; D is perhaps TRBD1 (6 bases). V was pared by 6 bases and J by 6 bases, with 18 bases between. Germline lookup yields CDR1 SGDLS and CDR2 YYNGEE. The CDR3 sequence is 14 residues long. CDR3 bases: TGTGCCAGCACCCCAGGGGTCGTGGCCCATGGCTACACCTTC. It codes for CASTPGVVAHGYTF.

The rearrangement joins TRBV30 to TRBJ1-6; D remains unclear. Germline assignment: CDR1 GTSNPN and CDR2 SVGIG (reference sequence). The CDR3 spans 16 residues. Trimming pared 3 bases from V and 6 bases from J, leaving 18 bases between. Here the CDR3 DNA reads TGTGCCTGGAGCAACCATGATGGTGGAGGTAATTCACCCCTCCACTTT. Translating it yields CAWSNHDGGGNSPLHF.

The rearrangement links TRBV7-3 to TRBJ1-2; D unclear. The CDR3 covers 15 residues. Germline V gene sequence: CDR1 SGHTA, CDR2 FQGTGA. Trimming removed 5 bases at V and 4 bases at J, with 17 bases between. The CDR3 loop reads CASSPRGDAGYGYTF. The CDR3 nucleotides are TGTGCCAGCAGCCCCCGTGGAGACGCCGGCTATGGCTACACCTTC.

J is TRBJ1-1 and V is TRBV11-3; possible D gene TRBD1, 6 bases. Between the trimmed V and J ends, which lost 4 bases and 11 bases, there was a span of 17 bases. The CDR3 extends over 13 amino acids. CDR1 and CDR2 from the germline V gene are SGHNT and YENEEA. CDR3 loop: CASSSGTQGFAFF. DNA of the CDR3: TGTGCCAGCAGCTCGGGAACACAGGGTTTTGCTTTCTTT.

This chain links TRBV5-1 with TRBJ2-2; 9 bases align to TRBD2. This CDR3 has 15 residues. Germline V gives CDR1 SGHRS, CDR2 YFSETQ. Losses at the gene ends were 4 bases for V and 4 bases for J; bases not matched to a gene: 5. CDR3 DNA: TGCGCCAGCAGCCTTAGCGGGGGAAGCACCGGGGAGCTGTTTTTT. Translated: CASSLSGGSTGELFF.

The chain uses TRBV6-2 or TRBV6-3 and TRBJ2-2; possible D gene TRBD2, 5 bases. V was clipped by 3 bases and J by 0 bases, with 11 bases between them. Germline lookup yields CDR1 MNHEY and CDR2 SVGEGT. This CDR3 has 16 residues. CDR3 loop: CASSYEGRANTGELFF. CDR3 coding DNA: TGTGCCAGCAGTTATGAGGGCAGAGCGAACACCGGGGAGCTGTTTTTT.

The chain joins TRBV2 to TRBJ2-7; 7 bases match TRBD1. The CDR3 has 14 amino acids. Trimming at V came to 7 bases and at J to 7 bases, leaving 13 bases not matched to a gene. Germline loops: CDR1 SNHLY, CDR2 FYNNEI. Here the CDR3 reads CASNSGTALVEQYF. In DNA form, the CDR3 reads TGTGCCAGCAACTCCGGGACAGCCCTAGTAGAGCAGTACTTC.

This clone was seen only once. The chain is built from TRBV4-2 and TRBJ1-5; D unresolved. V was pared by 0 bases and J by 3 bases, with 6 bases between. The CDR3 is made up of 14 amino acids. Germline V gene sequence: CDR1 LGHNA, CDR2 YNFKEQ. CDR3 coding DNA: TGTGCCAGCAGCCAAGAACAGCTCAATCAGCCCCAGCATTTT. This codes for CASSQEQLNQPQHF.

The chain has TRBV12-3 or TRBV12-4 and TRBJ2-7; 12 nucleotides match TRBD2. This CDR3 comprises 13 residues. With V trimmed by 5 bases and J by 7 bases, 3 bases remained unmatched. CDR3 nucleotide sequence: TGTGCCAGCAGTCGACTAGCGGGGGAGGAGCAGTACTTC. Translated, it gives CASSRLAGEEQYF.

The chain couples TRBV11-3 to TRBJ2-7; a possible D gene is TRBD2 (5 bases). V was shortened by 5 bases and J by 3 bases, with 8 bases between the two germline ends. This CDR3 region has 12 residues. CDR1 is SGHNT, CDR2 YENEEA, per germline. CDR3 DNA: TGTGCCAGCAGCCGAACTAGCTACGAGCAGTACTTC. It yields the protein CASSRTSYEQYF. Full variable domain (missing parts from reference TRBV11-3 and TRBJ2-7): EAGVVQSPRYKIIEKKQPVAFWCNPISGHNTLYWYLQNLGQGPELLIRYENEEAVDDSQLPKDRFSAERLKGVDSTLKIQPAELGDSAVYLCASSRTSYEQYFGPGTRLTVT.

The chain joins TRBV7-2 to TRBJ2-2; 12 nucleotides align to TRBD2. The CDR3 runs 17 residues. The trim removed 3 bases at V and 3 bases at J, leaving 5 bases unmatched. Per the germline V gene, CDR1 is SGHTA and CDR2 is FQGNSA. The CDR3, as DNA: TGTGCCAGCAGCTTGCTAGCGGGAGGGCCGGACACCGGGGAGCTGTTTTTT. This encodes CASSLLAGGPDTGELFF.

V usage is TRBV5-6 and J usage is TRBJ1-3; 7 nucleotides agree with TRBD1. Trimming took 4 bases from V and 3 from J; bases not matched to a gene: 7. Germline lookup yields CDR1 SGHDT and CDR2 YYEEEE. The length of the CDR3 is 15 residues. The CDR3 coding sequence is TGTGCCAGCAGCAGCACAGGGGTGGGTGGAAACACCATATATTTT. This codes for CASSSTGVGGNTIYF.

The CDR3 here is CAISPRVDYSGNTIYF. CDR3 DNA: TGTGCCATCAGTCCGAGGGTCGATTACTCTGGAAACACCATATATTTT. The chain has TRBV10-3 and TRBJ1-3; D is uncertain. V was trimmed by 5 bases and J by 0 bases, leaving 14 bases between them. Germline V gives CDR1 ENHRY, CDR2 SYGVKD. The CDR3 is 16 residues long.

The J gene is TRBJ2-5, the V gene TRBV5-4; D call uncertain. Germline loops: CDR1 SGHNT, CDR2 YYREEE (reference sequence). This CDR3 contains 13 residues. Trimming shortened V by 0 bases and J by 5 bases, and 8 bases separated the two germline ends. The CDR3 DNA sequence: TGTGCCAGCAGCTTGGGGCTAGAGGAGACCCAGTACTTC. Protein sequence: CASSLGLEETQYF.

The V and J genes are TRBV24-1 and TRBJ1-2; D may be TRBD1 (5 bases). The CDR3 covers 11 residues. Germline V CDR1 and CDR2: KGHDR, SFDVKD. The germline V and J ends were trimmed by 7 bases and 4 bases, with 6 bases remaining between them. The CDR3 nucleotides read TGTGCCACCAGCGGGGGCTATGGCTACACCTTC. It yields the protein CATSGGYGYTF.

The chain combines TRBV19 with TRBJ2-1; perhaps TRBD2 as D (6 bases). This CDR3 is 15 amino acids long. Looked up from germline, CDR1 is LNHDA and CDR2 is SQIVND (reference sequence). The V end was cut by 1 base, the J end by 1 base, with 8 bases between. CDR3 loop: CASSIGGTSYNEQFF. The DNA for the CDR3 is TGTGCCAGTAGTATAGGCGGGACTTCCTACAATGAGCAGTTCTTC.

In its sample, this clone was seen many times. The chain uses TRBV2 and TRBJ1-6, with 7 bases identical to TRBD1. After removal of 3 bases from V and 4 bases from J, the junction contained 3 bases not matched to a gene. The CDR3 is 15 residues long. Germline CDR1 is SNHLY and CDR2 is FYNNEI. The CDR3 loop is CASSDWDSYNSPLHF. The CDR3, as DNA: TGTGCCAGCAGTGACTGGGACAGTTATAATTCACCCCTCCACTTT.

The gene calls are TRBV5-4 and TRBJ1-2; weak D call: TRBD1 (5 bases). CDR3 length: 16 residues. Per the germline V gene, CDR1 is SGHNT and CDR2 is YYREEE (reference sequence). Trimming took off 0 bases at V and 1 base at J, with 13 bases between the two ends. In nucleotides, the CDR3 is TGTGCCAGCAGCTTGGGGCAGGGCAGCTATAACTATGGCTACACCTTC. This encodes CASSLGQGSYNYGYTF.

The rearrangement uses TRBV5-6 and TRBJ2-7; possibly TRBD2 for D (7 bases). CDR3 length: 15 residues. Trimming shortened V by 1 base and J by 2 bases, and 13 bases separated the two germline ends. Germline V gives CDR1 SGHDT, CDR2 YYEEEE. The DNA for the CDR3 is TGTGCCAGCAGCTTGAAGGGGGGAGGGCCCTACGAGCAGTACTTC. Translation: CASSLKGGGPYEQYF.

The chain joins TRBV16 to TRBJ2-5, with 7 bases fitting TRBD1. The germline CDR1 and CDR2 sequences are KGHSY and FQNENV. The trim removed 0 bases at V and 2 bases at J, leaving 12 bases unmatched. There are 18 residues in the CDR3. CDR3 sequence: CASSQSLIGQARQETQYF. In nucleotides, the CDR3 is TGTGCCAGCAGCCAATCTCTTATAGGACAGGCGAGGCAAGAGACCCAGTACTTC.

V gene TRBV9 combines with J gene TRBJ1-2; D unclear. CDR1 is SGDLS, CDR2 YYNGEE, per germline. The CDR3 totals 15 residues. Trimming pared 4 bases from V and 0 bases from J, leaving 13 bases between. CDR3 DNA: TGTGCCAGCAGCACCGAGGTTTCGGCTAACTATGGCTACACCTTC. Translating gives CASSTEVSANYGYTF.

The chain combines TRBV5-5 with TRBJ1-2, with a possible D match to TRBD1 (6 bases). Germline CDR1 SGHKS, CDR2 YYEKEE (reference sequence). The CDR3 has 13 amino acids. V was pared by 4 bases and J by 6 bases, with 13 bases between. Written as DNA, the CDR3 is TGTGCCAGCAGCATATCGGACAGCCATGGCTACACCTTC. Its protein product is CASSISDSHGYTF.

CDR3 sequence: CASKSDSETQYF. Here the CDR3 DNA reads TGCGCCAGCAAGAGCGATAGCGAGACCCAGTACTTC. The J gene is TRBJ2-5, the V gene TRBV10-2; D not certain. The CDR3 has 12 residues. Trimming pared 7 bases from V and 5 bases from J, leaving 11 bases between. Germline V gene sequence: CDR1 WSHSY, CDR2 SAAADI.

This clone was found many times. DNA of the CDR3: TGTGCAAGTCGACCGCCGGGACAGCTAATCGAGTACACTGAAGCTTTCTTT. Translating gives CASRPPGQLIEYTEAFF. The chain has TRBV12-2 and TRBJ1-1; TRBD1 is the table's D call, not checked against the DNA. TRBV12-2 is deemed a pseudogene. The CDR3 contains 17 residues.

The gene calls are TRBV6-6 and TRBJ2-5, with 14 bases matching TRBD2. Looked up from germline, CDR1 is MNHNY and CDR2 is SVGAGI (reference sequence). Losses at the gene ends were 5 bases for V and 4 bases for J; bases not matched to a gene: 24. The CDR3 spans 22 residues. Here the CDR3 reads CASSPHLGWQWGTSGSGETQYF. The CDR3 bases are TGTGCCAGCAGTCCTCACTTGGGCTGGCAATGGGGGACTAGCGGGAGTGGAGAGACCCAGTACTTC.